The rows below give T cell receptor beta chains drawn from one sample of a study of cytomegalovirus exposure and HLA in healthy donors. This table comes from immunoSEQ multiplex PCR, and its TCRdb copy is limited to in-frame clones, with some not included. Of some 180,000 clones in the sample, approximately 80% were seen once. The sequenced material came from PBMCs. The receptors derive from a woman younger than 30 in good health and CMV-seronegative. CDR3s include the opening cysteine and the closing phenylalanine or tryptophan. A D gene is named only where the DNA matches it firmly. Where a row states a size, it is once, few, many or the class of an expanded clone; other rows omit it.

j_call,d_call,v_call,clone_size,cdr3_aa,cdr3_nt
TRBJ2-7,TRBD1,TRBV19,NA,CASSRDSSYEQYF,TGTGCCAGTAGCCGGGACAGCTCCTACGAGCAGTACTTC
TRBJ2-1,NA,TRBV7-9,once,CASSLASLYNEQFF,TGTGCCAGCAGCTTAGCTTCCCTTTACAATGAGCAGTTCTTC
TRBJ2-7,TRBD2,TRBV4-2,NA,CASSQYLPGGRPYEQYF,TGTGCCAGCAGCCAATATCTCCCGGGAGGGAGGCCCTACGAGCAGTACTTC
TRBJ1-1,NA,TRBV21-1,NA,CASSPSEQGNTEAFF,TGTGCCAGCAGCCCCTCGGAGCAGGGGAACACTGAAGCTTTCTTT
TRBJ2-2,TRBD2,TRBV10-1,NA,CASGGTSGNTGELFF,TGCGCCAGCGGAGGGACTAGCGGGAACACCGGGGAGCTGTTTTTT
TRBJ2-7,TRBD1,TRBV30,NA,CAWIQGAYRAYF,TGTGCCTGGATTCAGGGGGCATACAGGGCGTACTTC
TRBJ2-1,TRBD2,TRBV27,NA,CASSLLLAGGRVNEQFF,TGTGCCAGCAGTTTATTGTTAGCGGGAGGAAGGGTCAATGAGCAGTTCTTC
TRBJ2-1,NA,TRBV18,NA,CASSPDLSSYNEQFF,TGTGCCAGCTCACCAGACTTAAGCTCCTACAATGAGCAGTTCTTC
TRBJ1-1,TRBD1,TRBV2,few,CARYFEDRASEAFF,TGTGCCCGCTATTTCGAGGACAGGGCATCGGAAGCTTTCTTT
TRBJ2-7,TRBD2,TRBV6-6,few,CASSGGGRGILQYF,TGTGCCAGCAGTGGGGGTGGGAGGGGAATTCTACAGTACTTC
TRBJ1-5,NA,TRBV5-4,NA,CASSIGGSNQPQHF,TGTGCCAGCAGTATCGGGGGGAGCAATCAGCCCCAGCATTTT
TRBJ2-1,NA,TRBV28,NA,CASSPLLLIPEQFF,TGTGCCAGCAGCCCACTCCTCCTAATTCCTGAGCAGTTCTTC
TRBJ2-7,NA,TRBV7-9,NA,CASSLPTTTYEQYF,TGTGCCAGCAGCCTACCGACAACCACCTACGAGCAGTACTTC
TRBJ1-5,TRBD1,TRBV6-1,NA,CASSELGTGGYQPQHF,TGTGCCAGCAGTGAACTCGGGACAGGGGGTTATCAGCCCCAGCATTTT
TRBJ2-2,NA,TRBV10-2,NA,CASSESTSRATGELFF,TGCGCCAGCAGTGAGTCGACTAGTAGGGCCACCGGGGAGCTGTTTTTT
TRBJ2-1,NA,TRBV27,once,CASSLRELGNEQFF,TGTGCCAGCAGTCTCCGGGAGTTAGGGAATGAGCAGTTCTTC
TRBJ1-3,NA,TRBV6-6,NA,CASTELYSGNTIYF,TGTGCCAGCACGGAGCTGTACTCTGGAAACACCATATATTTT
TRBJ2-3,TRBD2,TRBV13,NA,CASSLVGDLAGGYTDTQYF,TGTGCCAGCAGCTTAGTAGGCGATTTGGCGGGAGGATACACAGATACGCAGTATTTT
TRBJ2-2,TRBD1,TRBV5-4,NA,CASSQTGAGELFF,TGTGCCAGCAGCCAGACAGGGGCCGGGGAGCTGTTTTTT
TRBJ2-1,TRBD2,TRBV30,NA,CAWSRDRGTSGSSYNEQFF,TGTGCCTGGAGTCGCGACAGGGGGACTAGCGGGAGCTCCTACAATGAGCAGTTCTTC
TRBJ2-7,TRBD2,TRBV7-2,NA,CASSLGVLAVTYEQYF,TGTGCCAGCAGCCTCGGGGTACTAGCGGTCACCTACGAGCAGTACTTC
TRBJ1-5,TRBD1,TRBV10-3,NA,CAISGQGGNQPQHF,TGTGCCATCAGTGGACAGGGTGGCAATCAGCCCCAGCATTTT
TRBJ1-2,NA,TRBV11-2,NA,CASSLTGDYGYTF,TGTGCCAGCAGCTTAACGGGGGACTATGGCTACACCTTC
TRBJ2-1,TRBD2,TRBV9,NA,CASSVPPRGEYNEQFF,TGTGCCAGCAGCGTCCCCCCCCGGGGGGAGTACAATGAGCAGTTCTTC
TRBJ2-7,TRBD1,TRBV19,NA,CASSYGTGDYEQYF,TGTGCCAGTAGCTACGGGACAGGGGACTACGAGCAGTACTTC
TRBJ1-1,TRBD1,TRBV15,NA,CATSRNPQTGLGTEAFF,TGTGCCACCAGCAGAAACCCTCAGACAGGGTTGGGGACTGAAGCTTTCTTT
TRBJ2-3,NA,TRBV5-6,NA,CASSLRGSTDTQYF,TGTGCCAGCAGCTTGCGCGGTTCCACAGATACGCAGTATTTT
TRBJ2-3,NA,TRBV6-5,NA,CASSFGHGTDTQYF,TGTGCCAGCAGTTTCGGACACGGCACAGATACGCAGTATTTT
TRBJ2-5,NA,TRBV11-2,NA,CASSSGVGETQYF,TGTGCCAGCAGCTCCGGGGTAGGAGAGACCCAGTACTTC